Each of the 10 T cell receptor beta chains below was sequenced from the same sample in a study of tumor and adjacent non-tumor tissue in lung cancer. The template was RNA from unsorted bulk tissue. A modified ARM-PCR protocol with three rounds of nested PCR amplified TCRbeta. TCRdb re-called the multiplex PCR reads with MiXCR, one entry per CDR3 protein. In the table there are roughly 67,000 distinct CDR3 sequences, around 60% of which are singletons. What was sequenced was lung tumor tissue. The source of these receptors is a man aged 45-65 years with non-small cell lung cancer.

This clonotype was observed at least ten times. V is TRBV20-1 and J is TRBJ2-3; 8 nucleotides align to TRBD2. There are 14 residues in the CDR3. Trimming took 2 bases from V and 2 from J; bases not matched to a gene: 3. CDR1 and CDR2 (germline): DFQATT, SNEGSKA (reference sequence). In DNA form, the CDR3 reads TGCAGTGCTAGACGTAGCGGGATCACAGATACGCAGTATTTT. This codes for CSARRSGITDTQYF.

This chain joins TRBV5-1 and TRBJ1-2; a weak D match, TRBD1 (5 bases). Germline assignment: CDR1 SGHRS and CDR2 YFSETQ. The V and J ends lost 4 bases and 4 bases respectively, with 14 bases between them. The CDR3 is made up of 14 amino acids. CDR3 in amino acids: CASSIGETGYGYTF. In DNA form, the CDR3 reads TGCGCCAGCAGCATAGGGGAGACGGGCTATGGCTACACCTTC.

In the case of this clonotype: An end of the junction differs from the germline gene, which may be a read error. The V gene is TRBV25-1, the J gene TRBJ2-5; 9 bases align to TRBD1. Germline V gene lookup returns CDR1 MGHDK and CDR2 SYGVNS. The CDR3 totals 16 residues. The CDR3 DNA follows: TGTGCCAGCAGTGAATCGGGGACAGGGAGACGAGAGTCCCAGTACTTC. This sequence encodes CASSESGTGRRESQYF.

This clonotype is categorized as medium-sized. The chain has TRBV11-2 and TRBJ2-7; D is ambiguous. The germline CDR1 and CDR2 sequences are SGHAT and FQNNGV. The length of the CDR3 is 14 residues. V lost 5 bases, J lost 0 bases, and 11 bases lay in between. The CDR3 DNA is TGTGCCAGCAGCAATGTCCCCGGCTCCTACGAGCAGTACTTC. Amino acid sequence: CASSNVPGSYEQYF.

Notes on this clonotype: A much larger clone differs by one base, so this may be a read error. The chain links TRBV12-3 or TRBV12-4 to TRBJ2-6, with 8 bases that match TRBD1. There are 18 residues in the CDR3. The junction had 10 bases not matched to a gene; V was cut back by 6 bases and J by 0 bases. DNA for the CDR3: TGTGCCAGCAGCCCCGTGGGCAGGGGGCTCTCTGGGGCCAACGTCCTGACTTTC. Translation gives CASSPVGRGLSGANVLTF.

There are many counts of this clonotype. This chain links TRBV6-1 with TRBJ1-1; D ambiguous. The ends were cut back, 6 bases at V and 8 bases at J, with 22 bases in the middle. Germline V gene lookup returns CDR1 MNHNS and CDR2 SASEGT. The CDR3 consists of 15 residues. CDR3 in amino acids: CASRPGESRTLEAFF. CDR3 nucleotide sequence: TGTGCCAGCAGGCCCGGCGAGAGCCGAACCCTAGAAGCTTTCTTT.

Notes on this clonotype: This may come from a read error, since a much larger clone is one base off. The rearrangement joins TRBV28 to TRBJ2-7; 8 positions match TRBD2. The CDR3 runs 14 residues. Per germline, CDR1 MDHEN and CDR2 SYDVKM. In DNA form, the CDR3 reads TGTGCCAGCAGGCGGGGTAGCGGGGCGTACGAGCATTACTTC. It is translated as CASRRGSGAYEHYF.

Remarks on this clonotype: The germline gene is not matched at one end of the junction; a read error may be the cause. The rearrangement links TRBV10-2 to TRBJ2-3; tentatively, D is TRBD1 (5 bases). CDR1 is WSHSY, CDR2 SAAADI, per germline. The CDR3 is made up of 12 amino acids. The chain's CDR3 is CACRDRADTQYF. CDR3 DNA: TGCGCCTGCAGGGATAGGGCAGATACGCAGTATTTT.

Of note for this clonotype: The junction departs from the called germline gene at one end, perhaps through a read error. The V and J genes are TRBV13 and TRBJ1-1; unclear D gene. The germline V gene encodes CDR1 PRHDT and CDR2 FYEKMQ (reference sequence). The CDR3 length is 16 residues. This chain's CDR3 is CASSLGLAALNTETFF. CDR3 DNA: TGTGCCAGCAGCTTAGGCCTGGCAGCGCTGAACACTGAAACTTTCTTT.

This clonotype was recorded many times. The rearrangement joins TRBV29-1 to TRBJ2-5, with 11 bases aligning to TRBD1. The length of the CDR3 is 15 residues. With V trimmed by 4 bases and J by 5 bases, 9 bases remained unmatched. Germline V lookup: CDR1 SQVTM, CDR2 ANQGSEA. The DNA for the CDR3 is TGCAGCGTTGGCAGGACAGGGGGCGCGGGGGAGACCCAGTACTTC. It specifies CSVGRTGGAGETQYF.